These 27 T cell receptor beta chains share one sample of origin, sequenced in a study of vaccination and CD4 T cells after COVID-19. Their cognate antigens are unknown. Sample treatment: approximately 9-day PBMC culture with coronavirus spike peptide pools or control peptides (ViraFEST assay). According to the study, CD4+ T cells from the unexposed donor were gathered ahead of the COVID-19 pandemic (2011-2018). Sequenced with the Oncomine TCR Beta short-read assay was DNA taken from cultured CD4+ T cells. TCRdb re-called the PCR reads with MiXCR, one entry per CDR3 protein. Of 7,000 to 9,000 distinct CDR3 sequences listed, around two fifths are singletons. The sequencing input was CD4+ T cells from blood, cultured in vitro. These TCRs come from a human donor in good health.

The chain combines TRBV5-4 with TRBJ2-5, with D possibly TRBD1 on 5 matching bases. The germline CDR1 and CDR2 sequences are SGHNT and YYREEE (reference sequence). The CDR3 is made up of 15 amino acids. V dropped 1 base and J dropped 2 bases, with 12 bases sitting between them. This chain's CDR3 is CASSLFRVGQETQYF. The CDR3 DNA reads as TGTGCCAGCAGCTTGTTCAGGGTAGGGCAAGAGACCCAGTACTTC.

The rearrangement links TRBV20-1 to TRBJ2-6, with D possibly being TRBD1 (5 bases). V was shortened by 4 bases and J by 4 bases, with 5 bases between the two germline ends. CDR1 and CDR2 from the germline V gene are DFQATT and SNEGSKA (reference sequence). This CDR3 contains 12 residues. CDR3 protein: CSANRGANVLTF. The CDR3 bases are TGCAGTGCTAACAGGGGGGCCAACGTCCTGACTTTC.

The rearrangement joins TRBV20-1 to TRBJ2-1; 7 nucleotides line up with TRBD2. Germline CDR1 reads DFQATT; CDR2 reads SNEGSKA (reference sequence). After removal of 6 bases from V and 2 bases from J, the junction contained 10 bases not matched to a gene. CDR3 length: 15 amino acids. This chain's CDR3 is CSAGLAGETYNEQFF. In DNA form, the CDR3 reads TGCAGTGCCGGACTGGCGGGAGAGACCTACAATGAGCAGTTCTTC.

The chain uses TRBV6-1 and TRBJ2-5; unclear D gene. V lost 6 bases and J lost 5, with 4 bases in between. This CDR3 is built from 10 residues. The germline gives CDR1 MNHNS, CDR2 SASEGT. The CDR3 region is CASSLETQYF. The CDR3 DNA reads TGTGCCAGCAGCCTCGAGACCCAGTACTTC.

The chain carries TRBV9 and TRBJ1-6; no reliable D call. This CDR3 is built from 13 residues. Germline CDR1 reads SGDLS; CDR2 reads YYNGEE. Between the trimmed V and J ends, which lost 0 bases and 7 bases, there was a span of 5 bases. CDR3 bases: TGTGCCAGCAGCGTAGATGTGAATTCACCCCTCCACTTT. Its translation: CASSVDVNSPLHF.

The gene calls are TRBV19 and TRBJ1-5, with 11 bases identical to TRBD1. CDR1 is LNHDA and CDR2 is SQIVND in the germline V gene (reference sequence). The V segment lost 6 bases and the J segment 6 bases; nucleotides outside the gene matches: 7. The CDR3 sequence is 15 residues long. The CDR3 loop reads CASRTGTGGFQPQHF. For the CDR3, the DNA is TGTGCCAGTAGGACCGGGACAGGGGGTTTTCAGCCCCAGCATTTT.

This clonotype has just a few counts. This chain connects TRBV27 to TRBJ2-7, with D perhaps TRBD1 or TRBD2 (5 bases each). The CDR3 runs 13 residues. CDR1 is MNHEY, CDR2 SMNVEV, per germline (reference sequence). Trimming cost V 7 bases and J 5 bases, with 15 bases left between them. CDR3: CASTTWGRDEQYF. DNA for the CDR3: TGTGCCAGCACTACGTGGGGACGCGACGAGCAGTACTTC.

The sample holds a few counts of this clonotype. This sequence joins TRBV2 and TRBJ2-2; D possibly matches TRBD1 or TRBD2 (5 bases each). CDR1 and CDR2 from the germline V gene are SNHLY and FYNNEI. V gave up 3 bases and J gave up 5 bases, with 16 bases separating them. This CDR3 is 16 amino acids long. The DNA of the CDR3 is TGTGCCAGCAGTGACCAAGTGAGGGGTGGAACCGGGGAGCTGTTTTTT. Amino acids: CASSDQVRGGTGELFF. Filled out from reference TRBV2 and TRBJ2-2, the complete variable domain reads EPEVTQTPSHQVTQMGQEVILRCVPISNHLYFYWYRQILGQKVEFLVSFYNNEISEKSEIFDDQFSVERPDGSNFTLKIRSTKLEDSAMYFCASSDQVRGGTGELFFGEGSRLTVL.

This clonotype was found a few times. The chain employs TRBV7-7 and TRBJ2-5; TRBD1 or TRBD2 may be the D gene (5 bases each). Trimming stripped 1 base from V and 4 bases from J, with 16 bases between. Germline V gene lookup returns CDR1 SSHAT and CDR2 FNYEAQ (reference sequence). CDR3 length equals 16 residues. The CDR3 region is CASSLVVSERGETQYF. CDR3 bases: TGTGCCAGCAGCTTAGTAGTGTCCGAGAGGGGAGAGACCCAGTACTTC.

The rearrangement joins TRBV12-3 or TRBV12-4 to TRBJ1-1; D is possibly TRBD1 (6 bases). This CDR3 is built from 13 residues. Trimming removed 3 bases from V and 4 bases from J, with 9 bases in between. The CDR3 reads CASSFQGLTEAFF. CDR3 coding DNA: TGTGCCAGCAGTTTTCAGGGGCTCACTGAAGCTTTCTTT.

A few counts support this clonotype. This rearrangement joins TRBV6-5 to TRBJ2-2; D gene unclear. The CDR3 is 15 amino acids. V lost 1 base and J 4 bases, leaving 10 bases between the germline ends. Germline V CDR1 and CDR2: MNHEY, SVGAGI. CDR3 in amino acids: CASSYFGPGTGELFF. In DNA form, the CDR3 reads TGTGCCAGCAGTTACTTTGGGCCGGGCACCGGGGAGCTGTTTTTT.

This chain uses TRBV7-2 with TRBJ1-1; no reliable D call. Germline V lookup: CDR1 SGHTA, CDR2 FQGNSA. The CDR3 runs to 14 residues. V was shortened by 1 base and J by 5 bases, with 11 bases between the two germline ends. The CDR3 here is CASSLGRIDTEAFF. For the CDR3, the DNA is TGTGCCAGCAGCTTAGGCCGTATAGATACTGAAGCTTTCTTT. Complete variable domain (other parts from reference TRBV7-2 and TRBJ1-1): GAGVSQSPSNKVTEKGKDVELRCDPISGHTALYWYRQSLGQGLEFLIYFQGNSAPDKSGLPSDRFSAERTGGSVSTLTIQRTQQEDSAVYLCASSLGRIDTEAFFGQGTRLTVV.

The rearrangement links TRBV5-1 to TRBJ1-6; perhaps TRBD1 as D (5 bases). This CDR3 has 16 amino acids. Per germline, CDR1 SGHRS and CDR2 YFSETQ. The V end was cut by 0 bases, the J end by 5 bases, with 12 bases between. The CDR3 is CASSLALGVDNSPLHF. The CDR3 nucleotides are TGCGCCAGCAGCTTGGCCTTGGGGGTCGATAATTCACCCCTCCACTTT. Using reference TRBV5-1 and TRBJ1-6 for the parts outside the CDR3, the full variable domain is KAGVTQTPRYLIKTRGQQVTLSCSPISGHRSVSWYQQTPGQGLQFLFEYFSETQRNKGNFPGRFSGRQFSNSRSEMNVSTLELGDSALYLCASSLALGVDNSPLHFGNGTRLTVT.

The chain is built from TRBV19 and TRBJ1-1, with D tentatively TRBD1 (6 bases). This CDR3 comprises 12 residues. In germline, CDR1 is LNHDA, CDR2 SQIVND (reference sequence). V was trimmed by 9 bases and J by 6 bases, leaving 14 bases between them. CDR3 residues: CASIQGAAEAFF. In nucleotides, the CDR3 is TGTGCCAGCATACAGGGAGCCGCTGAAGCTTTCTTT.

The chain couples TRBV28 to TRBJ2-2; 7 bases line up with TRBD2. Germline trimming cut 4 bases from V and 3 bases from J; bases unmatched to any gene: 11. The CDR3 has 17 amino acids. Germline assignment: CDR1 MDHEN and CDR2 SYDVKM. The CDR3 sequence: CASSSLTTSVYTGELFF. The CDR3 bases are TGTGCCAGCAGTTCCCTTACTACTAGCGTATACACCGGGGAGCTGTTTTTT.

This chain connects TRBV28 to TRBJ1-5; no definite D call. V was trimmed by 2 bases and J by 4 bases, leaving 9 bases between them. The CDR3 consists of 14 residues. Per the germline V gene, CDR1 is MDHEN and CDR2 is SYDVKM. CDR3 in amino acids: CASSLVTPNQPQHF. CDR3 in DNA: TGTGCCAGCAGTTTAGTAACACCAAATCAGCCCCAGCATTTT.

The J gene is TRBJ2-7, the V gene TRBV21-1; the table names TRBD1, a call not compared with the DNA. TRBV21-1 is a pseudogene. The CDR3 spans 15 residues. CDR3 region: CASSKGWDSRREQYF. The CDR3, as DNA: TGTGCCAGCAGCAAAGGTTGGGACAGCCGGAGGGAGCAGTACTTC.

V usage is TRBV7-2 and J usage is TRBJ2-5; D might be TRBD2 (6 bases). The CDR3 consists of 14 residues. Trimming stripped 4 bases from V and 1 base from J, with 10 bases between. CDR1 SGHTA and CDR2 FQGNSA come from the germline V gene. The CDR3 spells CASSWGGLQETQYF. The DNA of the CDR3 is TGTGCCAGCAGCTGGGGAGGCCTCCAAGAGACCCAGTACTTC.

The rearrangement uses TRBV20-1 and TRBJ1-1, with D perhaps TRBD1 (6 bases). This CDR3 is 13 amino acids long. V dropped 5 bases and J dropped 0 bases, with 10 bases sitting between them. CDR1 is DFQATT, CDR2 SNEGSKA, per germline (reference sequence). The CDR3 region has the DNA TGCAGTGCTTCAGGGGCCCTGAACACTGAAGCTTTCTTT. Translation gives CSASGALNTEAFF.

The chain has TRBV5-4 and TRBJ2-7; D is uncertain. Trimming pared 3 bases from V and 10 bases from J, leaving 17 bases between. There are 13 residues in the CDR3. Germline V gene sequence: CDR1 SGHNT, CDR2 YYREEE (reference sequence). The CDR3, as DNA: TGTGCCAGCAGCTCCGGACCTCAGGCCGGCCAGTACTTC. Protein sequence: CASSSGPQAGQYF. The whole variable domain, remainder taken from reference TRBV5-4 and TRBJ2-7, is ETGVTQSPTHLIKTRGQQVTLRCSSQSGHNTVSWYQQALGQGPQFIFQYYREEENGRGNFPPRFSGLQFPNYSSELNVNALELDDSALYLCASSSGPQAGQYFGPGTRLTVT.

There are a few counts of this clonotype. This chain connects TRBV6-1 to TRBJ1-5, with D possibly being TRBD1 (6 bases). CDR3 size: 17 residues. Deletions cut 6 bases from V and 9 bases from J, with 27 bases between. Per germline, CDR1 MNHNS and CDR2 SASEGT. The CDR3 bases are TGTGCCAGCAGCCACATAGAGGACAGTTTTCGTAGTGGGCCCCAGCATTTT. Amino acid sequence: CASSHIEDSFRSGPQHF.

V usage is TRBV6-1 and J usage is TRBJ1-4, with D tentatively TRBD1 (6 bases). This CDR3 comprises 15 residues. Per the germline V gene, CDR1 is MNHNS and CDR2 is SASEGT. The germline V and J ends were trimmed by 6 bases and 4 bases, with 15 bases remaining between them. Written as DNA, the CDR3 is TGTGCCAGCAGCCGCACAGGGTTAGATAATGAAAAACTGTTTTTT. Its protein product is CASSRTGLDNEKLFF.

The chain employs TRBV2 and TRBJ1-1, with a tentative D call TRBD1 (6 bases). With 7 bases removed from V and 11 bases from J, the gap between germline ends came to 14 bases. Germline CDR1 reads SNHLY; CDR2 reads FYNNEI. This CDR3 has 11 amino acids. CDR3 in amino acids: CASNREWAAFF. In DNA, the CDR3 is TGTGCCAGCAACAGGGAGTGGGCGGCTTTCTTT.

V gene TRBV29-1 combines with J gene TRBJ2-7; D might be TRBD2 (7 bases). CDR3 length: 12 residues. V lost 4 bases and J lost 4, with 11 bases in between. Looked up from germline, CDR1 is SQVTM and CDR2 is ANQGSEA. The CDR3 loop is CSVGGGGYEQYF. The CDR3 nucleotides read TGCAGCGTTGGGGGAGGGGGTTACGAGCAGTACTTC.

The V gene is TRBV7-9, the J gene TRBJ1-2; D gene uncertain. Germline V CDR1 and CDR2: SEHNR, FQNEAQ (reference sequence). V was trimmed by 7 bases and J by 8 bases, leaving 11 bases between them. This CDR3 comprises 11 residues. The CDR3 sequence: CASTSKGGYTF. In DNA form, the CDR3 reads TGTGCCAGCACTTCAAAAGGGGGCTACACCTTC.

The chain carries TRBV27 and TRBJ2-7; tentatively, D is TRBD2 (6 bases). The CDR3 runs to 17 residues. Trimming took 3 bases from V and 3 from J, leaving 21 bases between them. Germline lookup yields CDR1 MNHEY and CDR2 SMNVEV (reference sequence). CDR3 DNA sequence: TGTGCCAGCAGTTTTCTAGGGGACCTCGGGACTTTCTACGAGCAGTACTTC. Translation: CASSFLGDLGTFYEQYF.

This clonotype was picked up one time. CDR3: CASSSRLAYSSGGEQFF. CDR3 sequence (DNA): TGTGCCAGCAGCTCCCGACTAGCTTATAGTTCTGGTGGTGAGCAGTTCTTC. V and J are TRBV5-4 and TRBJ2-1, with 7 bases fitting TRBD2. V gave up 3 bases and J gave up 9 bases; unmatched junction bases: 18. This CDR3 has 17 residues. Germline loops: CDR1 SGHNT, CDR2 YYREEE (reference sequence).